Following are 18 T cell receptor beta chains from one sample sequenced in a study of T cells in Graves' hyperthyroidism and ophthalmopathy. Amplification of TCR beta CDR3 regions used RNA as the template. The TCR CDR3 was amplified in a first-round RT-PCR using the HTBI primer set. TCRdb re-analysed the multiplex PCR reads in MiXCR, keeping a single row per CDR3 protein. The repertoire consists of about 360,000 distinct CDR3 sequences, with 15% to 17% occurring once and the leading ten covering 25% to 30%. The material sequenced was blood. Every receptor here comes from a woman aged 18-35 years with Graves' hyperthyroidism that later progressed to Graves' ophthalmopathy.

This clonotype was recorded only once. V usage is TRBV2 and J usage is TRBJ1-2, with D possibly being TRBD1 (6 bases). Between the trimmed V and J ends, which lost 6 bases and 8 bases, there was a span of 10 bases. CDR1 is SNHLY and CDR2 is FYNNEI in the germline V gene. The CDR3 is made up of 11 amino acids. The CDR3 nucleotides read TGTGCCAGCAGCCCAGGGGACGGCTACACCTTC. This sequence encodes CASSPGDGYTF.

The chain has TRBV6-5 and TRBJ1-3; D is unresolved. The CDR3 contains 14 residues. V lost 4 bases and J lost 0, with 7 bases in between. Germline CDR1 is MNHEY and CDR2 is SVGAGI. In nucleotides, the CDR3 is TGTGCCAGCAGTTTCGGAATCTCTGGAAACACCATATATTTT. It yields the protein CASSFGISGNTIYF.

This clonotype was recorded a few times. J is TRBJ2-1 and V is TRBV7-9, with D perhaps matching TRBD1 or TRBD2 (5 bases each). The ends were cut back, 2 bases at V and 12 bases at J, with 35 bases in the middle. Germline values: CDR1 SEHNR, CDR2 FQNEAQ (reference sequence). The CDR3 covers 20 residues. The CDR3 sequence is CASSLSLAFGGDNSRTAQFF. The CDR3 nucleotides are TGTGCCAGCAGCTTAAGTTTAGCGTTTGGGGGAGATAATTCGCGGACGGCGCAGTTCTTC.

This clonotype was seen only a few times. The chain is built from TRBV7-2 and TRBJ1-3, with a tentative D call TRBD1 (5 bases). V lost 3 bases to trimming and J lost 2 bases, with 8 bases between them. This CDR3 spans 14 amino acids. Per germline, CDR1 SGHTA and CDR2 FQGNSA. CDR3 sequence reads: CASSFREAGNTIYF. As DNA, the CDR3 is TGTGCCAGCAGCTTCAGGGAGGCTGGAAACACCATATATTTT.

This sequence joins TRBV30 and TRBJ2-6; D gene unclear. The ends were cut back, 7 bases at V and 9 bases at J, with 10 bases in the middle. CDR1 is GTSNPN and CDR2 is SVGIG in the germline V gene (reference sequence). The CDR3 is made up of 11 amino acids. This CDR3 is CAYDFFNVLTF. For the CDR3, the DNA is TGTGCCTACGACTTTTTCAACGTCCTGACTTTC.

This clonotype occurred many times. The V gene is TRBV12-3 or TRBV12-4, the J gene TRBJ1-1, with D perhaps TRBD1 (5 bases). The CDR3 length is 15 residues. Trimming removed 5 bases at V and 3 bases at J, with 16 bases between. In DNA, the CDR3 is TGTGCCAGCAGTCCTAATAGGGGACGTTACACTGAAGCTTTCTTT. It is translated as CASSPNRGRYTEAFF.

About this clonotype itself: This may stem from a read error, because a much larger clone lies one nucleotide away. The V call is TRBV20-1, the J call TRBJ2-5; D unresolved. The CDR3 has 13 amino acids. The V end lost 2 bases, the J end lost 13 bases, and 20 bases lay between the germline ends. Per the germline V gene, CDR1 is DFQATT and CDR2 is SNEGSKA (reference sequence). CDR3 sequence (DNA): TGCAGTGCTAGATTCGGTTTCGTTCAGACACGGTACTTC. Residues: CSARFGFVQTRYF.

The V gene is TRBV20-1, the J gene TRBJ2-7; D unresolved. This CDR3 has 13 residues. V lost 5 bases to trimming and J lost 3 bases, with 14 bases between them. CDR1 is DFQATT, CDR2 SNEGSKA, per germline (reference sequence). Here the CDR3 DNA reads TGCAGTGCTCCCGGTGTAGGGCTCTACGAGCAGTACTTC. The encoded protein is CSAPGVGLYEQYF.

This clonotype has a count of ten or more. V is TRBV12-3 or TRBV12-4 and J is TRBJ2-5; D not certain. V was shortened by 0 bases and J by 4 bases, with 12 bases between the two germline ends. This CDR3 contains 15 residues. The CDR3 coding sequence is TGTGCCAGCAGTTTAGCGCGGTGGGTTCGAGAGACCCAGTACTTC. This sequence encodes CASSLARWVRETQYF.

This clonotype has a count of ten or more. The V gene is TRBV6-1, the J gene TRBJ2-1; TRBD2 aligns across 14 bases. Germline lookup yields CDR1 MNHNS and CDR2 SASEGT. The CDR3 loop spans 17 amino acids. Trimming at V came to 5 bases and at J to 5 bases, leaving 8 bases not matched to a gene. CDR3 in amino acids: CASSKPGLAGAHNEQFF. The CDR3 DNA reads as TGTGCCAGCAGTAAACCGGGACTAGCGGGAGCGCACAATGAGCAGTTCTTC.

Points on this clonotype: The junction departs from germline at one end; a sequencing error may be responsible. V gene TRBV27 combines with J gene TRBJ1-5; the match to TRBD1 covers 8 bases. The CDR3 sequence is 14 residues long. CDR1 and CDR2 (germline): MNHEY, SMNVEV (reference sequence). Written as DNA, the CDR3 is TGTGCCAGCCAACCAGGACAGGGCAATCAGCCCCAGGATTTT. Its protein product is CASQPGQGNQPQDF.

The chain carries TRBV24-1 and TRBJ1-2; TRBD1 is a possible D gene (6 bases). Trimming removed 3 bases at V and 7 bases at J, with 11 bases between. In germline, CDR1 is KGHDR, CDR2 SFDVKD. This CDR3 contains 13 residues. The chain's CDR3 is CATSDRQASGYTF. The CDR3 nucleotides are TGTGCCACCAGTGATCGACAGGCTAGTGGCTACACCTTC.

This clonotype was picked up many times. The chain combines TRBV15 with TRBJ2-1; the match to TRBD2 covers 13 bases. The germline V gene has CDR1 LNHNV and CDR2 YYDKDF (reference sequence). This CDR3 contains 17 residues. V shed 0 bases, J shed 6 bases, and the junction held 5 bases outside the gene matches. DNA of the CDR3: TGTGCCACCAGCAGAGATGGTTGGACTAGCGGGAGCAATGAGCAGTTCTTC. This encodes CATSRDGWTSGSNEQFF.

This clonotype was counted at least ten times. This rearrangement joins TRBV7-2 to TRBJ1-1; no clear D gene. This CDR3 has 13 residues. Germline V gene sequence: CDR1 SGHTA, CDR2 FQGNSA. Trimming stripped 5 bases from V and 4 bases from J, with 11 bases between. This chain's CDR3 is CASSPRSFTEAFF. The CDR3 DNA reads TGTGCCAGCAGCCCCAGGTCGTTCACTGAAGCTTTCTTT.

This clonotype was found many times. The chain combines TRBV12-3 or TRBV12-4 with TRBJ2-3; D not certain. CDR3 length: 13 amino acids. Deletions cut 2 bases from V and 2 bases from J, with 5 bases between. The DNA of the CDR3 is TGTGCCAGCAGTTTAAAGGTCACAGATACGCAGTATTTT. This encodes CASSLKVTDTQYF.

The chain joins TRBV10-3 to TRBJ2-1; 9 bases agree with TRBD2. Trimming at V came to 6 bases and at J to 5 bases, leaving 14 bases not matched to a gene. This CDR3 has 17 residues. Per germline, CDR1 ENHRY and CDR2 SYGVKD. CDR3 bases: TGTGCCATCAGGCCAGTGAGAGCGGGAGGAAGAGACAATGAGCAGTTCTTC. It specifies CAIRPVRAGGRDNEQFF.

The table lists this clonotype with many counts. The rearrangement joins TRBV27 to TRBJ1-2; no reliable D call. V was trimmed by 1 base and J by 8 bases, leaving 11 bases between them. Germline CDR1 and CDR2: MNHEY and SMNVEV (reference sequence). The CDR3 is 13 residues long. The CDR3 spells CASSLWVDRGYTF. The CDR3 region has the DNA TGTGCCAGCAGTTTATGGGTGGATCGAGGCTACACCTTC.

The chain uses TRBV18 and TRBJ2-5, with TRBD1 matching 9 bases. In germline, CDR1 is KGHSH, CDR2 LQKENI. Trimming at V came to 4 bases and at J to 5 bases, leaving 5 bases not matched to a gene. The CDR3 sequence is 14 residues long. CDR3 loop: CASSRRQGVETQYF. The CDR3 coding sequence is TGTGCCAGCTCACGCCGACAGGGGGTGGAGACCCAGTACTTC.